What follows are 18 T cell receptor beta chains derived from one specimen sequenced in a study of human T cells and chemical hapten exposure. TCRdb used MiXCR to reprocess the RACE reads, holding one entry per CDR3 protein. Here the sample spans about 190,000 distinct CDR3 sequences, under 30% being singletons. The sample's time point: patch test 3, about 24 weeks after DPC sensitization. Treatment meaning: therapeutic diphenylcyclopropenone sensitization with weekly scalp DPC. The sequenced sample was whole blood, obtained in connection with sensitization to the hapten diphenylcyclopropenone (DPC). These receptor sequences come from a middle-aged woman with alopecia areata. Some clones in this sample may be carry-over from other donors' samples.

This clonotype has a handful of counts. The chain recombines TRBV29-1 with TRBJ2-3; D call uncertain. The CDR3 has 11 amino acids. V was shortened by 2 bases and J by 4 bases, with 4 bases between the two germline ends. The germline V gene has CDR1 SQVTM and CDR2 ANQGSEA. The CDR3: CSVERADTQYF. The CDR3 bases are TGCAGCGTTGAAAGAGCAGATACGCAGTATTTT.

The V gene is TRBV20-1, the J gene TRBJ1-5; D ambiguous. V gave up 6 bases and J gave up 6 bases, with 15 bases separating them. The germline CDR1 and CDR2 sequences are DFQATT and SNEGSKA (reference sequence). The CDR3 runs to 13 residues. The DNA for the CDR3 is TGCAGTGCCGGGAATTCGTACGGTCAGCCCCAGCATTTT. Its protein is CSAGNSYGQPQHF.

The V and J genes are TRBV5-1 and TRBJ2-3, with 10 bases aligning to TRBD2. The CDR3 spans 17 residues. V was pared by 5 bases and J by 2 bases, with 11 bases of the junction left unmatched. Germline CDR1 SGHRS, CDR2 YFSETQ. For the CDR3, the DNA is TGCGCCAGCAGATCCCGACTAGCGGGTCTCATCACAGATACGCAGTATTTT. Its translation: CASRSRLAGLITDTQYF.

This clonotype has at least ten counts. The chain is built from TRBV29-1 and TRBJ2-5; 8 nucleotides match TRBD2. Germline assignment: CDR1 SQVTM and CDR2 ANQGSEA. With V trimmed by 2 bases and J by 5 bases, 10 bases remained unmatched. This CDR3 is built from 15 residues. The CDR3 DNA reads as TGCAGCGTTGAACTAGGCAGCGGGAGTCTCGAGACCCAGTACTTC. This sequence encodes CSVELGSGSLETQYF.

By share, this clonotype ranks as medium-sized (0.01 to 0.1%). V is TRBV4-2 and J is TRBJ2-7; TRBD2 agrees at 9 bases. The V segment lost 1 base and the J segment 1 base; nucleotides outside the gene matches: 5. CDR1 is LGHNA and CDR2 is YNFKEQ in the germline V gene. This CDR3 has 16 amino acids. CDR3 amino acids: CASSQGIAGDSYEQYF. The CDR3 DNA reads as TGTGCCAGCAGCCAAGGAATAGCGGGAGATTCCTACGAGCAGTACTTC.

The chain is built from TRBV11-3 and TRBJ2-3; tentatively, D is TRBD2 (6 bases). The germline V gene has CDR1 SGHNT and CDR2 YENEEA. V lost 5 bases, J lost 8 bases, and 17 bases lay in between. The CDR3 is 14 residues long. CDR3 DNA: TGTGCCAGCAGCCCGACTGGGGGGATAGGTACGCAGTATTTT. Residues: CASSPTGGIGTQYF.

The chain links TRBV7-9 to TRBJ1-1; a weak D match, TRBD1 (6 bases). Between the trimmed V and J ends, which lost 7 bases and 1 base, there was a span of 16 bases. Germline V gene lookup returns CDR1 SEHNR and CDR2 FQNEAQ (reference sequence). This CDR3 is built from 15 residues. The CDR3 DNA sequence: TGTGCCAGCACCCCCCCCTGGGGACAGAACACTGAAGCTTTCTTT. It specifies CASTPPWGQNTEAFF.

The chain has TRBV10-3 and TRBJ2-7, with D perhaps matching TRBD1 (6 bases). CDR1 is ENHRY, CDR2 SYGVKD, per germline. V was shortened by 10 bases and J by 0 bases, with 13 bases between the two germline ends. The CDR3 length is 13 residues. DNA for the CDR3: TGTGCCACCTCAGGACAGAGCTCCTACGAGCAGTACTTC. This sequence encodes CATSGQSSYEQYF.

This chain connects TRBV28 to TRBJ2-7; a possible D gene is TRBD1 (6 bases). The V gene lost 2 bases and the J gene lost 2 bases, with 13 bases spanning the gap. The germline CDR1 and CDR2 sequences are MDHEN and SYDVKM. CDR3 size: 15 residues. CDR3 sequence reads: CASSLPGTLPYEQYF. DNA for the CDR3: TGTGCCAGCAGTTTACCAGGGACATTACCCTACGAGCAGTACTTC.

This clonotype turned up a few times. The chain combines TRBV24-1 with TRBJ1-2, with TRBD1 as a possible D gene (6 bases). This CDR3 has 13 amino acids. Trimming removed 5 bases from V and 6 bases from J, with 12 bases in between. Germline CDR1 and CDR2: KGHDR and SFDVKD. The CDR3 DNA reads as TGTGCCACCAGTGCCGCAGGGGAAAATGGCTACACCTTC. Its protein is CATSAAGENGYTF.

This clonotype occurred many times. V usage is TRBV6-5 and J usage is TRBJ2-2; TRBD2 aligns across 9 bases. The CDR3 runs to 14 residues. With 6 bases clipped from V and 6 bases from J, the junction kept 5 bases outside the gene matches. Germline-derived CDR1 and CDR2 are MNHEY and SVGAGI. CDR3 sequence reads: CASSSGLAAGELFF. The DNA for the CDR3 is TGTGCCAGCAGCTCGGGACTAGCCGCCGGGGAGCTGTTTTTT.

Written as DNA, the CDR3 is TGTGCCACAGGGGAGGAGACCCAGTACTTC. The encoded protein is CATGEETQYF. This chain uses TRBV7-9 with TRBJ2-5, with D possibly TRBD1 on 6 matching bases. This CDR3 has 10 amino acids. Germline CDR1 and CDR2: SEHNR and FQNEAQ (reference sequence). Trimming removed 10 bases from V and 5 bases from J, with 8 bases in between.

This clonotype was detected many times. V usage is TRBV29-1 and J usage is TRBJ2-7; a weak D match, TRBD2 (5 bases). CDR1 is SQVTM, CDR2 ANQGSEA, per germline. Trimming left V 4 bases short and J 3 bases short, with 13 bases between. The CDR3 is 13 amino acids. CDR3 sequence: CSVASGLYYEQYF. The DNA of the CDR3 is TGCAGCGTTGCATCAGGACTCTACTACGAGCAGTACTTC.

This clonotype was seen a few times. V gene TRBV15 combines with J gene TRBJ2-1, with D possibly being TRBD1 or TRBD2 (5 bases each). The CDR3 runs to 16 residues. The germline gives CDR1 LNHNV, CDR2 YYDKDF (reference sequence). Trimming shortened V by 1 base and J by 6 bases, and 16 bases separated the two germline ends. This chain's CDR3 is CATSRVLSAGSNEQFF. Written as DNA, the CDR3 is TGTGCCACCAGCAGAGTGTTATCCGCAGGGAGCAATGAGCAGTTCTTC.

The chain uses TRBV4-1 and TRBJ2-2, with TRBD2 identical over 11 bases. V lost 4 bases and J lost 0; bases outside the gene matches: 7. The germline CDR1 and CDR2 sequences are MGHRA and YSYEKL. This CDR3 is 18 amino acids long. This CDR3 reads CASSLNLAGGPNTGELFF. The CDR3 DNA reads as TGCGCCAGCAGCCTTAACCTAGCGGGAGGCCCGAACACCGGGGAGCTGTTTTTT.

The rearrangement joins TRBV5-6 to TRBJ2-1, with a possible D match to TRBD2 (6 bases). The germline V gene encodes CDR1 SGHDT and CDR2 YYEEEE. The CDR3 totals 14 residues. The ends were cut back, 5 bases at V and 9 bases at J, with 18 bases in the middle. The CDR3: CASRKLGRDGEQFF. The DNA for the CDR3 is TGTGCCAGCAGAAAGCTCGGGAGAGACGGTGAGCAGTTCTTC.

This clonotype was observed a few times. The CDR3 DNA reads as TGTGCCAGCAGCTTAGAGACAGGGGGCGGCTCAGATACGCAGTATTTT. It encodes CASSLETGGGSDTQYF. The genes are TRBV7-6 and TRBJ2-3; TRBD1 matches at 10 bases. CDR1 is SGHVS, CDR2 FNYEAQ, per germline. This CDR3 contains 16 residues. J lost 4 bases, V lost 1 base, and 5 bases had no gene match.

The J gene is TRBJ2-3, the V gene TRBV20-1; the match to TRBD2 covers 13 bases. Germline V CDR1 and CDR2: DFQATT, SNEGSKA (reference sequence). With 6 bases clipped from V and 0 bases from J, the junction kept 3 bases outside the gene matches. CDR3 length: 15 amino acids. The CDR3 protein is CSAGTSGMSTDTQYF. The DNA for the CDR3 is TGCAGTGCCGGGACTAGCGGGATGAGCACAGATACGCAGTATTTT.